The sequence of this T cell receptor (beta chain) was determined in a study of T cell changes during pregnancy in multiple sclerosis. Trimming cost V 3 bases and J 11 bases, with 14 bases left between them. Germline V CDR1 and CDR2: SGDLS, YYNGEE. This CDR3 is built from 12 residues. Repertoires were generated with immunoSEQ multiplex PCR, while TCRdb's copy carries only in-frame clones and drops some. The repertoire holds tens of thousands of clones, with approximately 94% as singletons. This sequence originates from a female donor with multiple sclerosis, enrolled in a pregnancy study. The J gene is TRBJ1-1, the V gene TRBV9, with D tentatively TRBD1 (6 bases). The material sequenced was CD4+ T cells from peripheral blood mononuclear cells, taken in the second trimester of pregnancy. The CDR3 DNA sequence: TGTGCCAGCAGCGCCGTAACAGGGTCCGCTTTCTTT. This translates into CASSAVTGSAFF.